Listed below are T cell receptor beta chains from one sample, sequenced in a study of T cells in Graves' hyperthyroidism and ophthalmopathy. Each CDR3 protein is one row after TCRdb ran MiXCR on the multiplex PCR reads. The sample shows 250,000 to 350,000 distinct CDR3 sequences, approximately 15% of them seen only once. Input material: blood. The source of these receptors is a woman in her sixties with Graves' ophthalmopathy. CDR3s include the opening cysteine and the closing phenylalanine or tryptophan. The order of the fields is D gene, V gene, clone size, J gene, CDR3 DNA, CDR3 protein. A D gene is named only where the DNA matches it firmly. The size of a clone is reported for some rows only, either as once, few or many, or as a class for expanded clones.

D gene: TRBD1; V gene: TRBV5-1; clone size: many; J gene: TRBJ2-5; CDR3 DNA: TGCGCCAGCAGCTTGGCACTACAGGGGTGGGAGACCCAGTACTTC; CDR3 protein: CASSLALQGWETQYF
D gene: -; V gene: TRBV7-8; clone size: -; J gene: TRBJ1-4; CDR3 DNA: TGTGCCAGCAGCTTAAGGTGGCCGTTTGAAAAACTGTTTTTT; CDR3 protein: CASSLRWPFEKLFF
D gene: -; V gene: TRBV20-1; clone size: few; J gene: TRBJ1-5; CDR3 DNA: TGCAGTGCTAGAGGTATTTACAATAGCAATCAGCCCCAGCATTTT; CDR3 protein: CSARGIYNSNQPQHF
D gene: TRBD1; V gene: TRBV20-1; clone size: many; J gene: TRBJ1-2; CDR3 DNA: TGCAGTGCTAGAGACCCCTCTACAGGGGTGGGTGGCTACACCTTC; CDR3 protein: CSARDPSTGVGGYTF
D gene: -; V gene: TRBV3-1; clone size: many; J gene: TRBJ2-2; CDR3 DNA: TGTGCCAGCAGCCAATCTGGAGGCCCCGGGGAGCTGTTTTTT; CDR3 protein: CASSQSGGPGELFF
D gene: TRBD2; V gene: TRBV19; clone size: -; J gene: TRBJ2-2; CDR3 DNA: TGTGCCAGTAGTATAACCGGACTAGCGGTAATCACCGGGGAGCTGTTTTTT; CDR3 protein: CASSITGLAVITGELFF
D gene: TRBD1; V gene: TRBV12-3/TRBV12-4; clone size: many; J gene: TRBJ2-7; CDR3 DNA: TGTGCCAGCAGTCCCCGGACAGGAACTTACGAGCAGTACTTC; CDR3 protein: CASSPRTGTYEQYF
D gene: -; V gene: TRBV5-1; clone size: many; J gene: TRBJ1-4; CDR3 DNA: TGCGCCAGCAGCTTGACCCAGGCAACTAATGAAAAACTGTTTTTT; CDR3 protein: CASSLTQATNEKLFF
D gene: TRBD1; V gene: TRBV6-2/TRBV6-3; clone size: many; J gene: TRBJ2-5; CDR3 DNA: TGTGCCAGCAGTCGGACAGGGAAGGAGACCCAGTACTTC; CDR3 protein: CASSRTGKETQYF
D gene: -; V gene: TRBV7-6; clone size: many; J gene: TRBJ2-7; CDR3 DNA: TGTGCCAGCAGTGACTCAATAGGGGAACCCTACGAGCAGTACTTC; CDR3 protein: CASSDSIGEPYEQYF
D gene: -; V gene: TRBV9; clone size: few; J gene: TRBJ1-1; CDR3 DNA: TGTGCCAGCAGCGTAGTGGGGACCCCCACTGAAGCTTTCTTT; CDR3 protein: CASSVVGTPTEAFF
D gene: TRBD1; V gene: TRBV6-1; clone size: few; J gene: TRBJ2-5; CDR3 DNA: TGTGCCAGCACGGAAAGAACAGGGGGGAAGACCCAGTACTTC; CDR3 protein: CASTERTGGKTQYF
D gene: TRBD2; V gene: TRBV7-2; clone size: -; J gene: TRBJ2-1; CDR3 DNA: TGTGCCAGCACCTCCACTAGCGGGAGTGGGGATGAGCAGTTCTTC; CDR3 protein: CASTSTSGSGDEQFF
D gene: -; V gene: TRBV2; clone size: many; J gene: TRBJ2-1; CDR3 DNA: TGTGCCAGCACGATAGACAGGGTCAGTGTGGGAGGTGAGCAGTTCTTC; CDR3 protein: CASTIDRVSVGGEQFF
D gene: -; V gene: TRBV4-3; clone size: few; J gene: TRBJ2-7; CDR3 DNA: TGCGCCAGCAGCCAAGGGTGGCGAGGGGCCTACGAGCAGTACTTC; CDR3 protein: CASSQGWRGAYEQYF
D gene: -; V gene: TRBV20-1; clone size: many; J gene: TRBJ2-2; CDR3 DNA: TGCAGTGCTAGATCATATGAGGCGGGGACGGAGCTGTTTTTT; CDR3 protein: CSARSYEAGTELFF
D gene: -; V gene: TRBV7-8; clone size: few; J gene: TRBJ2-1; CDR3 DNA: TGTGCCAGCAGCTTAATCCGGAGCTCCTACAATGAGCAGTTCTTC; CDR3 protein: CASSLIRSSYNEQFF
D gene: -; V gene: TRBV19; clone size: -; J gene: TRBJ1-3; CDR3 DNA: TGTGCCAGTAGCCTACCCGGATACTCTGGAAACACCATATATTTT; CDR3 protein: CASSLPGYSGNTIYF
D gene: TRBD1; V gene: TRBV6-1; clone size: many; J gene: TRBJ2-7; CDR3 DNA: TGTGCCAGCAGTCCCCTGGGTAGGACAGGGGGCTACGAGCAGTACTTC; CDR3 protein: CASSPLGRTGGYEQYF
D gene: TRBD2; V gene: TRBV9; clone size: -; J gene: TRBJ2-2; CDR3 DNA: TGTGCCAGCAGCGTCAGTAGCGGGGGGGCGGTAGGCGGGGAGCTGTTTTTT; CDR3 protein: CASSVSSGGAVGGELFF
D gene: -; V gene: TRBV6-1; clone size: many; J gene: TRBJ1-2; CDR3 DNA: TGTGCCAGCAGTGACCGGGACATACCCTATGGCTACACCTTC; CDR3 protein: CASSDRDIPYGYTF
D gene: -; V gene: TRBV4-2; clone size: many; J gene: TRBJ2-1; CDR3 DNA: TGTGCCAGCAAAGCAGGTCCCGACAATGAGCAGTTCTTC; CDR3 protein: CASKAGPDNEQFF
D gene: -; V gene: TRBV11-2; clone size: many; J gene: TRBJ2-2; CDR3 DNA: TGTGCCAGCAGCTTAACGAGTGGGATATCTAACACCGGGGAGCTGTTTTTT; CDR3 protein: CASSLTSGISNTGELFF
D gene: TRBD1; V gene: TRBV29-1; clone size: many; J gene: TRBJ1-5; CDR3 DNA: TGCAGCGTTGCCTCCGACAGGGGGGGTCAGCCCCAGCATTTT; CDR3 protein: CSVASDRGGQPQHF
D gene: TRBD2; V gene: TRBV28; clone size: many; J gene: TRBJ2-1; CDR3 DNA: TGTGCCAGCAGTTCTTTTAGCGGGAGTAATGAGCAGTTCTTC; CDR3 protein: CASSSFSGSNEQFF
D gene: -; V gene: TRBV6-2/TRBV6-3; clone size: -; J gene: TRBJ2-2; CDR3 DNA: TGTGCCAGCAAAAGCGGCCCTCCCAAAAACACCGGGGAGCTGTTTTTT; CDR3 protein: CASKSGPPKNTGELFF
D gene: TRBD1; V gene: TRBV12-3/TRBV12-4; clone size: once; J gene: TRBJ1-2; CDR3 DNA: TGTGCCAGCAGTCCCGGGGACAGGGCTCATGGCTACACCTTC; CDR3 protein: CASSPGDRAHGYTF
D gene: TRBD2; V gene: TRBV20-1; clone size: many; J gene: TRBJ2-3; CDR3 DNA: TGCAGTGCTAGAGCTGGGACTAGCGGAGGAGGCACAGATACGCAGTATTTT; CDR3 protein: CSARAGTSGGGTDTQYF
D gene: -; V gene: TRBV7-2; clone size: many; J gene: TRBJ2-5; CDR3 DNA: TGTGCCAGCAGCGTGGGGATTGGGGAGACCCAGTACTTC; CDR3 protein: CASSVGIGETQYF
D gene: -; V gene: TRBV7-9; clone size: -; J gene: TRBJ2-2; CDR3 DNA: TGTGCCAGCAGCCGACGGATTGGGCAGACCGGGGAGCTGTTTTTT; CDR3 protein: CASSRRIGQTGELFF
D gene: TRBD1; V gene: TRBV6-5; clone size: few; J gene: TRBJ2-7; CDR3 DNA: TGTGCCAGCAGTTACTTTGGACAGGGATACGAGCAGTACTTC; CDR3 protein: CASSYFGQGYEQYF
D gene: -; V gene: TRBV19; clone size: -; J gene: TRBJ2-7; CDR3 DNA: TGTGCCAGTAGTATAGCCAGCTACGAGCAGTACTTC; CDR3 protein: CASSIASYEQYF
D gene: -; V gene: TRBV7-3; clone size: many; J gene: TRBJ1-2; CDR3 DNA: TGTGCCAGCAGCCCGGCCGGGGTAGGGACCTATGGCTACACCTTC; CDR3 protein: CASSPAGVGTYGYTF
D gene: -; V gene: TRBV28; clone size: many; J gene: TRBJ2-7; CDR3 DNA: TGTGCCAGCAGCCCCCAGCTTGCGGGTGGCTACGAGCAGTACTTC; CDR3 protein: CASSPQLAGGYEQYF
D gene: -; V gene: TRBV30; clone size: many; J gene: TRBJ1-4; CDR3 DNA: TGTGCCTGGAGTGAAGGGCGTGGTGAAAAACTGTTTTTT; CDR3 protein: CAWSEGRGEKLFF
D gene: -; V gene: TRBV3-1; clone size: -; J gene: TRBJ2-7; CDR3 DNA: TGTGCCAGCAGCGTGGGATTCTACGAGCAGTACTTC; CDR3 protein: CASSVGFYEQYF
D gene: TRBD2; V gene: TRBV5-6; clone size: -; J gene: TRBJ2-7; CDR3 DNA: TGTGCCAGCAGCGGGGTGGGGGGGGACCCCTACGAGCAGTACTTC; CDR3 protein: CASSGVGGDPYEQYF
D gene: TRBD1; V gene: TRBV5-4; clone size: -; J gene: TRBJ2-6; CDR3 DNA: TGTGCCAGCAGCCCATCGGGACAGTCCGGGGCCAACGTCCTGACTTTC; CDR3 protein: CASSPSGQSGANVLTF
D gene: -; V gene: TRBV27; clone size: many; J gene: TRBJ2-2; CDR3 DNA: TGTGCCAGCAGTTTGGAATTCGGGGGCGGTGGTGCCGGGGAGCTGTTTTTT; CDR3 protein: CASSLEFGGGGAGELFF
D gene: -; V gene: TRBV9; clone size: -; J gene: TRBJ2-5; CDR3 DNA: TGTGCCAGCAGCACACGACGGGGGGCAGGGGAGACCCAGTACTTC; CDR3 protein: CASSTRRGAGETQYF
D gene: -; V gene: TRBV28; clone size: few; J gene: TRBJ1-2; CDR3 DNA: TGTGCCAGCAGTCTGGGATACCCCTATGGCTACACCTTC; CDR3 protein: CASSLGYPYGYTF
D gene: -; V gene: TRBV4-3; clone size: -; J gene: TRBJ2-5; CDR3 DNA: TGCGCCAGCAGCCAAGATCTTGCCTCCGGGACCCAGTACTTC; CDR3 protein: CASSQDLASGTQYF